The 5 T cell receptor beta chains below all came from one sample that was sequenced in a study of spatial heterogeneity in lung cancer. Via MiXCR, TCRdb re-called the 5' RACE reads, giving one row per CDR3 protein. This table has around 25,000 distinct CDR3 sequences, 5.4% appearing once. Noted time point: blood at routine non-recurrence follow-up after resection. Sequences were derived from PBMCs, sampled at follow-up. These receptors were taken from a female donor with early-stage non-small cell lung cancer.

In this sample, this clonotype turned up many times. The CDR3 sequence is CASSLGLQRQETQYF. The CDR3 DNA sequence: TGTGCCAGCAGCTTAGGACTACAACGCCAAGAGACCCAGTACTTC. The chain has TRBV7-2 and TRBJ2-5; D is perhaps TRBD2 (5 bases). Trimming removed 1 base from V and 1 base from J, with 10 bases in between. CDR3 length: 15 residues. CDR1 and CDR2 (germline): SGHTA, FQGNSA.

In this sample, this clonotype turned up many times. This chain joins TRBV7-9 and TRBJ2-5; 8 bases align to TRBD1. V trimming: 4 bases; J trimming: 1 base; junction bases outside the gene matches: 5. The CDR3 spans 15 residues. From germline, CDR1 is SEHNR and CDR2 FQNEAQ (reference sequence). The CDR3 loop is CASSWQGASQETQYF. For the CDR3, the DNA is TGTGCCAGCAGCTGGCAGGGGGCGAGCCAAGAGACCCAGTACTTC. The entire variable domain, with the rest obtained from reference TRBV7-9 and TRBJ2-5, is as follows: DTGVSQNPRHKITKRGQNVTFRCDPISEHNRLYWYRQTLGQGPEFLTYFQNEAQLEKSRLLSDRFSAERPKGSFSTLEIQRTEQGDSAMYLCASSWQGASQETQYFGPGTRLLVL.

This clonotype was counted at least ten times. The chain recombines TRBV7-2 with TRBJ2-3, with 9 nucleotides matching TRBD2. Germline V gives CDR1 SGHTA, CDR2 FQGNSA. Losses at the gene ends were 5 bases for V and 4 bases for J; bases not matched to a gene: 7. This CDR3 has 15 residues. The CDR3 loop is CASSLRVAGADTQYF. CDR3 DNA sequence: TGTGCCAGCAGCCTTAGGGTAGCGGGGGCAGATACGCAGTATTTT.

The sample holds many counts of this clonotype. This sequence joins TRBV3-1 and TRBJ1-6; a weak D match, TRBD1 (5 bases). V gave up 3 bases and J gave up 5 bases, with 14 bases separating them. Germline V gives CDR1 LGHDT, CDR2 YNNKEL (reference sequence). The CDR3 length is 16 residues. The CDR3 loop reads CASSHEGRINNSPLHF. In DNA, the CDR3 is TGTGCCAGCAGCCACGAGGGACGGATCAATAATTCACCCCTCCACTTT.

This clonotype was counted only a few times. The chain is built from TRBV15 and TRBJ2-3; perhaps TRBD2 as D (5 bases). The CDR3 runs to 15 residues. Germline-derived CDR1 and CDR2 are LNHNV and YYDKDF (reference sequence). Deletions cut 2 bases from V and 4 bases from J, with 13 bases between. DNA for the CDR3: TGTGCCACCAGCAGACTAGCATCTGCCTCAGATACGCAGTATTTT. Translated, it gives CATSRLASASDTQYF.